This TCR beta chain was sequenced during a study of metastatic and nonmetastatic thyroid tumors (dated by TCRdb to 2020 to 2022). For the wider study: Repertoires from peripheral blood and from tumor or nodule tissue samples of malignant and benign thyroid patients were compared. Broad study findings and their caveats: TCR beta diversity was reported as significantly higher in malignant tumors than in benign nodules, in both blood and tumor samples.

Before undergoing thyroid surgery, none of the patients had been given any kind of treatment. Using T-cell receptor beta sequencing, the researchers looked back retrospectively at clinical samples from patients, gathered between about 2011 and 2019. Receptor amplification or capture employed PCR. Data came from an Illumina HiSeq 4000. High-throughput sequencing was used to profile the TCR beta-chain CDR3 region of every patient. In the source study's methods: The researchers built a classifier to tell apart papillary thyroid cancer patients with distant metastasis, based on CDR3 differences among clinicopathological groups. The Shannon index was used to assess repertoire diversity, and the Morisita-Horn index was used to assess tumor-blood repertoire similarity. The public reads were reanalyzed by TCRdb: fastp trimming at Q25, MiXCR alignment, in-frame beta chains only. The V and J calls here are based on TCRdb, not the publication. Present in this sample are roughly 90,000 clones, just under 15% of which were seen just once. The top ten clonotypes cover roughly 3.9% of the sample.

To note about this clone: Its recognized antigen is unknown. A much bigger clone sits one base away, suggesting this may be a read error. Different DNA sequences within this sample yield the same CDR3.

Sequenced input: blood. This TCR was recovered from a female donor with papillary thyroid cancer or a benign thyroid nodule (not recorded which). Some clones in this sample may be carry-over from other donors' samples.

The nucleotide sequence reads TGTGCTAGTAGTATCCTGGGCCCTTCTTCCGCGAGGAATGCGCAGTATTTT. Its translation is CASSILGPSSARNAQYF. Recombination joined TRBV19 with TRBJ2-3; the D gene identity is not certain. Including the terminal cysteine and phenylalanine, the CDR3 comprises 17 residues. The entry retains the CDR3 DNA only, 51 bases that are in frame from base 1. The germline V gene (reference sequence) sets CDR1 to LNHDA and CDR2 to SQIVND.